This record looks at one TCR beta chain sequence and its context. This specimen comes from a study of cytomegalovirus exposure and HLA in healthy donors. PCR employed 60 Vbeta and 13 Jbeta primers. TCRdb keeps only in-frame clones here, not all; method: immunoSEQ multiplex PCR. The profile covers over 250,000 clones, with roughly two thirds appearing a single time and 2% to 2.5% taken by the ten largest. Germline CDR1 is SGHTA and CDR2 is FQGNSA. The CDR3 has 14 amino acids. Trimming cost V 5 bases and J 2 bases, with 12 bases left between them. This clonotype was obtained from a female donor in good health and CMV-seronegative. Source material: PBMCs. The V and J genes are TRBV7-2 and TRBJ1-1; D is perhaps TRBD1 (6 bases). CDR3 region: CASSIGQINTEAFF. CDR3 sequence (DNA): TGTGCCAGCAGCATAGGACAGATCAACACTGAAGCTTTCTTT.